This is a list of T cell receptor beta chains from one sample in a study of T cell responses to AZD1222 COVID-19 vaccine. Assay: immunoSEQ multiplex PCR; the TCRdb copy retains only in-frame clones and omits some. Of around 200,000 clones in the sample, 80% to 95% were seen once. The sequences come from peripheral blood, collected 28 days after the second dose of the MenACWY control vaccine. The source is an adult who received the MenACWY meningococcal vaccine as a control. CDR3s include the opening cysteine and the closing phenylalanine or tryptophan. The order of the fields is D gene, clone size, J gene, V gene, CDR3 protein, CDR3 DNA. D genes are given only for firm matches. A clone size is listed for some rows: how often the clone was seen (once, few, many), or a class if it is expanded.

d_gene: NA; abundance: NA; j_gene: TRBJ1-5; v_gene: TRBV10-1; CDR3aa: CASSESTGVEPQHF; CDR3nt: TGCGCCAGCAGTGAGTCCACTGGTGTTGAGCCCCAGCATTTT
d_gene: NA; abundance: NA; j_gene: TRBJ2-1; v_gene: TRBV25-1; CDR3aa: CASRDFLDEQFF; CDR3nt: TGTGCCAGCAGGGACTTCTTGGATGAGCAGTTCTTC
d_gene: NA; abundance: NA; j_gene: TRBJ2-1; v_gene: TRBV5-8; CDR3aa: CASSFGGASYNEQFF; CDR3nt: TGTGCCAGCAGCTTTGGGGGGGCCTCCTACAATGAGCAGTTCTTC
d_gene: NA; abundance: NA; j_gene: TRBJ1-3; v_gene: TRBV7-9; CDR3aa: CASSLESGAPNTIYF; CDR3nt: TGTGCCAGCAGCTTAGAATCCGGGGCCCCAAACACCATATATTTT
d_gene: TRBD1; abundance: NA; j_gene: TRBJ1-1; v_gene: TRBV4-1; CDR3aa: CASSQDRHRGATEAFF; CDR3nt: TGCGCCAGCAGCCAAGATAGGCACAGGGGTGCCACTGAAGCTTTCTTT
d_gene: NA; abundance: once; j_gene: TRBJ2-7; v_gene: TRBV5-4; CDR3aa: CASSLEAGKGHEQYF; CDR3nt: TGTGCCAGCAGCTTGGAGGCTGGGAAAGGGCACGAGCAGTACTTC
d_gene: TRBD2; abundance: NA; j_gene: TRBJ2-2; v_gene: TRBV7-9; CDR3aa: CASSSPGAGGAGELFF; CDR3nt: TGTGCCAGCAGCTCCCCCGGAGCGGGGGGGGCCGGGGAGCTGTTTTTT
d_gene: NA; abundance: NA; j_gene: TRBJ1-2; v_gene: TRBV20-1; CDR3aa: CSASEIYGYTF; CDR3nt: TGCAGTGCTAGCGAGATCTATGGCTACACCTTC
d_gene: NA; abundance: NA; j_gene: TRBJ2-2; v_gene: TRBV7-9; CDR3aa: CASSLNTGELFF; CDR3nt: TGTGCCAGCAGCTTGAACACCGGGGAGCTGTTTTTT
d_gene: TRBD1; abundance: NA; j_gene: TRBJ1-3; v_gene: TRBV2; CDR3aa: CASSLTGAAGDLSGNTIYF; CDR3nt: TGTGCCAGCAGTCTTACAGGGGCCGCAGGAGATCTCTCTGGAAACACCATATATTTT
d_gene: NA; abundance: few; j_gene: TRBJ1-6; v_gene: TRBV7-2; CDR3aa: CASSLGTGNSPLHF; CDR3nt: TGTGCCAGCAGCTTGGGGACGGGGAATTCACCCCTCCACTTT
d_gene: NA; abundance: once; j_gene: TRBJ2-1; v_gene: TRBV6-5; CDR3aa: CASSSTYEQFF; CDR3nt: TGTGCCAGCAGTTCGACATATGAGCAGTTCTTC
d_gene: TRBD2; abundance: NA; j_gene: TRBJ2-1; v_gene: TRBV29-1; CDR3aa: CSVAEDSGVYNEQFF; CDR3nt: TGCAGCGTTGCCGAGGATAGCGGGGTTTACAATGAGCAGTTCTTC
d_gene: TRBD1; abundance: NA; j_gene: TRBJ1-2; v_gene: TRBV7-8; CDR3aa: CASSPRQGASYGYTF; CDR3nt: TGTGCCAGCAGCCCCCGACAGGGGGCGAGCTATGGCTACACCTTC
d_gene: NA; abundance: NA; j_gene: TRBJ1-1; v_gene: TRBV28; CDR3aa: CASLQGGLGNTEAFF; CDR3nt: TGTGCCAGCCTACAAGGTGGGCTCGGCAACACTGAAGCTTTCTTT
d_gene: NA; abundance: NA; j_gene: TRBJ1-2; v_gene: TRBV6-5; CDR3aa: CASSPQKTVGHGYTF; CDR3nt: TGTGCCAGCAGTCCCCAGAAGACAGTAGGCCATGGCTACACCTTC
d_gene: NA; abundance: NA; j_gene: TRBJ1-5; v_gene: TRBV2; CDR3aa: CASSEADSNQPQHF; CDR3nt: TGTGCCAGCAGTGAAGCGGATAGCAATCAGCCCCAGCATTTT
d_gene: NA; abundance: once; j_gene: TRBJ1-3; v_gene: TRBV6-5; CDR3aa: CASSYGNTIYF; CDR3nt: TGTGCCAGCAGTTATGGAAACACCATATATTTT
d_gene: NA; abundance: NA; j_gene: TRBJ1-2; v_gene: TRBV29-1; CDR3aa: CSVAAGGNYGYTF; CDR3nt: TGCAGCGTTGCCGCCGGGGGGAACTATGGCTACACCTTC
d_gene: NA; abundance: NA; j_gene: TRBJ1-4; v_gene: TRBV7-9; CDR3aa: CASSSGRGNEKLFF; CDR3nt: TGTGCCAGCAGCTCAGGCAGGGGAAATGAAAAACTGTTTTTT
d_gene: NA; abundance: once; j_gene: TRBJ1-2; v_gene: TRBV7-9; CDR3aa: CASSANPSNYGYTF; CDR3nt: TGTGCCAGCAGCGCTAACCCATCCAACTATGGCTACACCTTC
d_gene: NA; abundance: NA; j_gene: TRBJ1-1; v_gene: TRBV30; CDR3aa: CAWSVIGTGNTEAFF; CDR3nt: TGTGCCTGGAGTGTAATTGGGACCGGTAACACTGAAGCTTTCTTT
d_gene: NA; abundance: NA; j_gene: TRBJ2-7; v_gene: TRBV11-2; CDR3aa: CASSLDDTGLLGEQYF; CDR3nt: TGTGCCAGCAGCTTAGATGACACAGGGTTATTGGGGGAGCAGTACTTC
d_gene: NA; abundance: NA; j_gene: TRBJ2-3; v_gene: TRBV7-9; CDR3aa: CASSPRGPDTQYF; CDR3nt: TGTGCCAGCAGCCCTCGGGGTCCAGATACGCAGTATTTT
d_gene: NA; abundance: once; j_gene: TRBJ1-6; v_gene: TRBV29-1; CDR3aa: CSVTDSNNSPLHF; CDR3nt: TGCAGCGTCACCGACAGTAATAATTCACCCCTCCACTTT
d_gene: TRBD2; abundance: NA; j_gene: TRBJ2-3; v_gene: TRBV11-3; CDR3aa: CASSAGLAGIQQYF; CDR3nt: TGTGCCAGCAGCGCGGGACTAGCGGGGATCCAGCAGTATTTT
d_gene: NA; abundance: NA; j_gene: TRBJ1-1; v_gene: TRBV2; CDR3aa: CASNPWTDSGEAFF; CDR3nt: TGTGCCAGCAACCCCTGGACCGATTCGGGTGAAGCTTTCTTT
d_gene: TRBD1; abundance: NA; j_gene: TRBJ2-4; v_gene: TRBV2; CDR3aa: CASSIEQGINIQYF; CDR3nt: TGTGCCAGCAGCATAGAACAGGGGATAAACATTCAGTACTTC
d_gene: NA; abundance: NA; j_gene: TRBJ1-2; v_gene: TRBV7-8; CDR3aa: CASSLEGRGVGYTF; CDR3nt: TGTGCCAGCAGCTTAGAGGGCAGGGGAGTGGGCTACACCTTC
d_gene: NA; abundance: NA; j_gene: TRBJ2-2; v_gene: TRBV30; CDR3aa: CAWSFPRAVTGELFF; CDR3nt: TGTGCCTGGAGTTTCCCTCGGGCAGTCACCGGGGAGCTGTTTTTT
d_gene: TRBD2; abundance: NA; j_gene: TRBJ2-1; v_gene: TRBV7-8; CDR3aa: CASSSRTSGVILGEQFF; CDR3nt: TGTGCCAGCAGCTCCCGGACTAGCGGGGTCATATTGGGTGAGCAGTTCTTC
d_gene: NA; abundance: NA; j_gene: TRBJ1-1; v_gene: TRBV7-9; CDR3aa: CASGVAGVDTEAFF; CDR3nt: TGTGCCAGCGGGGTTGCAGGGGTCGACACTGAAGCTTTCTTT
d_gene: TRBD2; abundance: NA; j_gene: TRBJ2-7; v_gene: TRBV7-2; CDR3aa: CASSLSGGSYEQYF; CDR3nt: TGTGCCAGCAGCCTCAGCGGGGGTTCCTACGAGCAGTACTTC
d_gene: TRBD1; abundance: NA; j_gene: TRBJ2-7; v_gene: TRBV28; CDR3aa: CASTPPPGTGRPEQYF; CDR3nt: TGTGCCAGCACCCCTCCCCCCGGGACAGGGAGGCCCGAGCAGTACTTC
d_gene: NA; abundance: few; j_gene: TRBJ2-2; v_gene: TRBV30; CDR3aa: CAWSVNTGELFF; CDR3nt: TGTGCCTGGAGTGTAAACACCGGGGAGCTGTTTTTT
d_gene: TRBD1; abundance: NA; j_gene: TRBJ1-1; v_gene: TRBV12-5; CDR3aa: CASGLETGTNTEAFF; CDR3nt: TGTGCTAGTGGTTTGGAGACAGGGACGAACACTGAAGCTTTCTTT
d_gene: NA; abundance: NA; j_gene: TRBJ2-6; v_gene: TRBV27; CDR3aa: CASSFGGLGANVLTF; CDR3nt: TGTGCCAGCAGTTTCGGGGGGCTTGGGGCCAACGTCCTGACTTTC
d_gene: TRBD2; abundance: NA; j_gene: TRBJ2-1; v_gene: TRBV7-6; CDR3aa: CASSPGLAGGVYNEQFF; CDR3nt: TGTGCCAGCAGCCCGGGACTAGCGGGGGGGGTCTACAATGAGCAGTTCTTC
d_gene: NA; abundance: NA; j_gene: TRBJ1-4; v_gene: TRBV18; CDR3aa: CASSADRNEKLFF; CDR3nt: TGTGCCAGCTCAGCGGACAGAAATGAAAAACTGTTTTTT